This T cell receptor (beta chain) was sequenced for a study of T cell changes during pregnancy in multiple sclerosis. Using immunoSEQ multiplex PCR, the repertoire was profiled, and TCRdb retains in-frame clones only, with some absent. Of tens of thousands of clones listed, roughly 92% are singletons. This CDR3 is 13 amino acids long. Per the germline V gene, CDR1 is MNHNS and CDR2 is SASEGT. V lost 6 bases to trimming and J lost 3 bases, with 11 bases between them. The specimen was CD8+ T cells from peripheral blood mononuclear cells, collected in the third trimester of pregnancy. The clonotype comes from a female donor in good health, enrolled as a control in a pregnancy study. This rearrangement joins TRBV6-1 to TRBJ1-2; D gene ambiguous. CDR3 loop: CASSRRSDYGYTF. CDR3 coding DNA: TGTGCCAGCAGCCGCAGGTCAGACTATGGCTACACCTTC.